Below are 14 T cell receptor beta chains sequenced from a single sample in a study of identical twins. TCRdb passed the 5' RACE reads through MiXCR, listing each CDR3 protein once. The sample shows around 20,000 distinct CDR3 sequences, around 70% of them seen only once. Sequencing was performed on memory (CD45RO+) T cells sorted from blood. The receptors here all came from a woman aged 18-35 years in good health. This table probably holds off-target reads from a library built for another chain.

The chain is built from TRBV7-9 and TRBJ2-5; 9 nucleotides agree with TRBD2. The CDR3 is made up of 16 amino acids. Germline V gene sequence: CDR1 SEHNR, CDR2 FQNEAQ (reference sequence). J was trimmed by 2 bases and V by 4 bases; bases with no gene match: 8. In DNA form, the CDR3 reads TGTGCCAGCAGCTCGGGACTAGCTGGGATTCAAGAGACCCAGTACTTC. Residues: CASSSGLAGIQETQYF.

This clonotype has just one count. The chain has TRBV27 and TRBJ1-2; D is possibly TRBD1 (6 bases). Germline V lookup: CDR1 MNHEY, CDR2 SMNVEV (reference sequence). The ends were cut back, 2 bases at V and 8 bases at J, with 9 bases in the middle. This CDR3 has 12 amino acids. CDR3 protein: CASSLRGSGYTF. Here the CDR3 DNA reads TGTGCCAGCAGTTTAAGGGGGTCCGGCTACACCTTC.

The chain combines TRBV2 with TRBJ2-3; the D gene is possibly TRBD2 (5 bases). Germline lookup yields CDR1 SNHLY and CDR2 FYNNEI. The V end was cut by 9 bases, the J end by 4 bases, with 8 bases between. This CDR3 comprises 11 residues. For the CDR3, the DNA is TGTGCCAGACTAGTTGCAGATACGCAGTATTTT. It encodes CARLVADTQYF. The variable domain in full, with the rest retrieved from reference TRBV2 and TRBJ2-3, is EPEVTQTPSHQVTQMGQEVILRCVPISNHLYFYWYRQILGQKVEFLVSFYNNEISEKSEIFDDQFSVERPDGSNFTLKIRSTKLEDSAMYFCARLVADTQYFGPGTRLTVL.

CDR3 sequence (DNA): TGCAGCGCCGCTCTAATCGGCTCCTACAATGAGCAGTTCTTC. Protein: CSAALIGSYNEQFF. The rearrangement links TRBV29-1 to TRBJ2-1; no definite D call. Per the germline V gene, CDR1 is SQVTM and CDR2 is ANQGSEA. Trimming took 7 bases from V and 0 from J, leaving 13 bases between them. This CDR3 contains 14 residues.

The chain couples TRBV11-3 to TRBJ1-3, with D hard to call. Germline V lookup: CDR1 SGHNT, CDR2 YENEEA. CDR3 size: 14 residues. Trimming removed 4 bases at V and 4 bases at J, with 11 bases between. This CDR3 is CASSSTVGGNTIYF. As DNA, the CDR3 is TGTGCCAGCAGCTCAACCGTGGGCGGAAACACCATATATTTT.

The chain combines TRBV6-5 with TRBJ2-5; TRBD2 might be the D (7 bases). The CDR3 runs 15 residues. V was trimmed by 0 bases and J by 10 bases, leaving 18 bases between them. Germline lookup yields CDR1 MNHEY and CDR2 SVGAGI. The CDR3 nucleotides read TGTGCCAGCAGTTACTCGGGGGCGGGGGATTGGATCCAGTACTTC. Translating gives CASSYSGAGDWIQYF.

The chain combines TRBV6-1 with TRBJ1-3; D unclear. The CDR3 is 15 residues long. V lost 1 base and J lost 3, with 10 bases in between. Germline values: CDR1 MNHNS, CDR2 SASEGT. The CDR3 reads CASSEGTLGGNTIYF. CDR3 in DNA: TGTGCCAGCAGTGAAGGGACCCTTGGTGGAAACACCATATATTTT.

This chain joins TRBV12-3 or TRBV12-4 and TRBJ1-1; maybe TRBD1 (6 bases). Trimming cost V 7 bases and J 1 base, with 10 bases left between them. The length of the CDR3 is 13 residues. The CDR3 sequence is CASTQTGNTEAFF. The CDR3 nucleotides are TGTGCCAGCACCCAGACAGGGAACACTGAAGCTTTCTTT.

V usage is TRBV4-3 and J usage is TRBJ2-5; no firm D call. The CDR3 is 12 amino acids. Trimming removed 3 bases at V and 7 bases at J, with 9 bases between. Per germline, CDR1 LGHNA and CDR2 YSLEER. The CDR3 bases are TGCGCCAGCAGCCAGGGATTGGGGACCCAGTACTTC. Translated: CASSQGLGTQYF.

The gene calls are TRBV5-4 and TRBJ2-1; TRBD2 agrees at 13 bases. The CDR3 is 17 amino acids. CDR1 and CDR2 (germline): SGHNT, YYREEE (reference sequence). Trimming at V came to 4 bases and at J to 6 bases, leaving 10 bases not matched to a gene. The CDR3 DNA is TGTGCCAGCAGCCCGAAACCCGGGACTAGCGGGGTCAATGAGCAGTTCTTC. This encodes CASSPKPGTSGVNEQFF.

In DNA, the CDR3 is TGTGCCAGCAGAACAACAGGGAACGAGCAGTACTTC. Encoded protein: CASRTTGNEQYF. This chain connects TRBV6-2 or TRBV6-3 to TRBJ2-7; the D gene is possibly TRBD1 (6 bases). The CDR3 is 12 residues long. Trimming removed 6 bases at V and 5 bases at J, with 11 bases between. From germline, CDR1 is MNHEY and CDR2 SVGEGT.

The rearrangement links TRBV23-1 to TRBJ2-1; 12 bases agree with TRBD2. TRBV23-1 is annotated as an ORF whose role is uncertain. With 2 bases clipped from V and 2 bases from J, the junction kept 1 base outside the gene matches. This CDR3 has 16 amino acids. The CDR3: CASSQRTSGTYNEQFF. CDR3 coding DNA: TGCGCCAGCAGTCAAAGGACTAGCGGGACCTACAATGAGCAGTTCTTC.

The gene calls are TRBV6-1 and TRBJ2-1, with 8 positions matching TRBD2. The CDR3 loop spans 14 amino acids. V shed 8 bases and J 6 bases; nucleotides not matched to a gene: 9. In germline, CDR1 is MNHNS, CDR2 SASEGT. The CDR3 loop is CASRSGTSINEQFF. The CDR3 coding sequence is TGTGCCAGCCGCTCCGGGACTAGTATCAATGAGCAGTTCTTC.

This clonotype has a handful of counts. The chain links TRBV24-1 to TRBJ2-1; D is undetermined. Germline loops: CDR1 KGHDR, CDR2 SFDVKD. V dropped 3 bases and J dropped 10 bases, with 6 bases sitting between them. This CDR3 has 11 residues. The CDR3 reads CATSDLREQFF. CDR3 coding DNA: TGTGCCACCAGTGATCTGAGGGAGCAGTTCTTC.